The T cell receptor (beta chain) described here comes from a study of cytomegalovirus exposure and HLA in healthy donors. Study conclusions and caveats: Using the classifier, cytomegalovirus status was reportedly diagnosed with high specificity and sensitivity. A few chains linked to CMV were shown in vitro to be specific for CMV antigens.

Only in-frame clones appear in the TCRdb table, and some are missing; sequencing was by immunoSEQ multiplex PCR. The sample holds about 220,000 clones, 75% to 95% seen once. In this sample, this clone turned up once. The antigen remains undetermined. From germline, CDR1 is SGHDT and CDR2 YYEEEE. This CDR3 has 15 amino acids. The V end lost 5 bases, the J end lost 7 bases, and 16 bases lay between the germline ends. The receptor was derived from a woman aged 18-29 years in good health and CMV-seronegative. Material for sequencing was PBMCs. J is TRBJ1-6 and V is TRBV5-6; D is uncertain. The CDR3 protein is CASRVAAVRNSPLHF. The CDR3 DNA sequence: TGTGCCAGCAGGGTTGCAGCGGTTAGGAATTCACCCCTCCACTTT.